The rows below give T cell receptor beta chains drawn from one sample of a study of T cells after yellow fever vaccination. A single record per CDR3 protein comes from TCRdb applying MiXCR to the 5' RACE reads. Of around 330,000 distinct CDR3 sequences in the sample, 3.6% were seen once. This specimen was PBMCs, taken on the day of the yellow fever booster vaccination. The receptor source for this set is a man in his late teens or twenties who received the YFV17D yellow fever vaccine. Both conserved end residues are part of each CDR3. The D gene is left open where the match is weak. Size tells how often a clone was seen (once, few, many) or the class of an expanded clone, and some rows leave it out.

>TRBV18|TRBJ2-6|NA|few
TGTGCCAGCTCACCACCGCAGGGATCTGGGGCCAACGTCCTGACTTTC
CASSPPQGSGANVLTF
>TRBV18|TRBJ2-2|NA|many
TGTGCCAGCTCACCATCCGGGACCTGGAAAACCGGGGAGCTGTTTTTT
CASSPSGTWKTGELFF
>TRBV7-3|TRBJ1-1|NA|NA
TGTGCCAGCAGCTTAACCCCGGATACCGAAGCTTTCTTT
CASSLTPDTEAFF
>TRBV5-1|TRBJ2-2|NA|NA
TGCGCCAGCAGCTTGACGCAGGGGAACACCGGGGAGCTGTTTTTT
CASSLTQGNTGELFF
>TRBV18|TRBJ2-7|TRBD1|many
TGTGCCAGCTCCGGGGACAGGGAGTTCGAGCAGTACTTC
CASSGDREFEQYF
>TRBV6-2/TRBV6-3|TRBJ2-1|TRBD2|many
TGTGCCAGCAGGAGCACTCTAGCGGGGTCCTACAATGAGCAGTTCTTC
CASRSTLAGSYNEQFF
>TRBV7-6|TRBJ2-7|TRBD1|NA
TGTGCCAGCAGCTTAGGGCAGGGGGCAGCTATCGAGCAGTACTTC
CASSLGQGAAIEQYF
>TRBV14|TRBJ2-1|NA|many
TGTGCCAGCAGCCAAAGTCAAACCCTCAATGAGCAGTTCTTC
CASSQSQTLNEQFF
>TRBV7-2|TRBJ2-7|TRBD2|many
TGTGCCAGCAGCTTAGTGGCGGGGGTGGAGTACTTC
CASSLVAGVEYF
>TRBV27|TRBJ1-1|TRBD1|NA
TGTGCCAGCAGGCGACAGGGAGTATACGCGGACACTGAAGCTTTCTTT
CASRRQGVYADTEAFF
>TRBV10-3|TRBJ1-1|TRBD1|NA
TGTGCCATCAGTCTTGACAGGGCGGGGGACACTGAAGCTTTCTTT
CAISLDRAGDTEAFF
>TRBV11-2|TRBJ1-2|TRBD1|NA
TGTGCCAGCAGCTTAGGGTCGGGACAGACGCGCTATGGCTACACCTTC
CASSLGSGQTRYGYTF
>TRBV6-2/TRBV6-3|TRBJ1-1|NA|many
TGTGCCAGCAGTGGGCCGGGGGAGGGGCACACTGAAGCTTTCTTT
CASSGPGEGHTEAFF
>TRBV2|TRBJ1-2|NA|many
TGTGCCAGCAGTCGGGAGGGGGATTTCGCTAACTATGGCTACACCTTC
CASSREGDFANYGYTF
>TRBV3-1|TRBJ1-6|TRBD1|many
TGTGCCAGCAGCGCAGGGGGAAATTCACCCCTCCACTTT
CASSAGGNSPLHF
>TRBV7-6|TRBJ2-5|TRBD1|NA
TGTGCCAGCAGCTACAGGGGGCTGGTTGGGGAGACCCAGTACTTC
CASSYRGLVGETQYF
>TRBV4-1|TRBJ2-6|NA|many
TGCGCCAGCAGCCAATTAAGTAAGGCCACTTTCTCTGGGGCCAACGTCCTGACTTTC
CASSQLSKATFSGANVLTF
>TRBV4-2|TRBJ2-7|TRBD1|many
TGTGCCAGCAGCCAAAGGACAGGGGCTGTCACCTACGAGCAGTACTTC
CASSQRTGAVTYEQYF
>TRBV4-3|TRBJ2-5|TRBD2|many
TGCGCCAGCAGCCAAGATGGCCTAGCGGGGAATGTAGAGACCCAGTACTTC
CASSQDGLAGNVETQYF
>TRBV7-8|TRBJ1-2|NA|NA
TGTGCCAGCACCCTCAGGCGGTTTGTCGACTATGGCTACACCTTC
CASTLRRFVDYGYTF
>TRBV11-2|TRBJ1-4|NA|many
TGTGCCAGCAGCCCCGGGGAGCTTCGCCGTAATGAAAAACTGTTTTTT
CASSPGELRRNEKLFF
>TRBV7-2|TRBJ2-1|NA|NA
TGTGCCAGCAGCGTTGGACTGATCCCCGTCAATGAGCAGTTCTTC
CASSVGLIPVNEQFF
>TRBV5-1|TRBJ1-2|NA|many
TGCGCCAGCAGCTTGGAAGGGGGGACCGCCGCTCGTGGCTACACCTTC
CASSLEGGTAARGYTF
>TRBV20-1|TRBJ1-5|NA|many
TGCAGTGCTAGGGCCAGGTTCGGCAATCAGCCCCAGCATTTT
CSARARFGNQPQHF
>TRBV10-3|TRBJ1-2|NA|many
TGTGCCATCAGGACGGACGTTGACTATGGCTACACCTTC
CAIRTDVDYGYTF
>TRBV3-1|TRBJ2-6|NA|few
TGTGCCAGCAGCCCCGTTACTGGGGCCAACGTCCTGACTTTC
CASSPVTGANVLTF
>TRBV27|TRBJ1-2|NA|many
TGTGCCAGCACGAATTACACCGTACCGCGCTATGGCTACACCTTC
CASTNYTVPRYGYTF
>TRBV7-8|TRBJ2-2|NA|many
TGTGCCAGCAGCCTCGGACGGGGCCCATCCGGGGAGCTGTTTTTT
CASSLGRGPSGELFF
>TRBV27|TRBJ2-7|TRBD2|NA
TGTGCCAGCAGTTTCTCTAGCGGGACGAGCGAGCAGTACTTC
CASSFSSGTSEQYF
>TRBV12-3/TRBV12-4|TRBJ2-2|TRBD1|many
TGTGCCAGCACCTGGACAGGGCGGCCCGGGGAGCTGTTTTTT
CASTWTGRPGELFF
>TRBV5-1|TRBJ1-1|NA|many
TGCGCCAGCAGCTTGGGACCGGGAATGAACACTGAAGCTTTCTTT
CASSLGPGMNTEAFF
>TRBV12-3/TRBV12-4|TRBJ2-2|NA|NA
TGTGCCAGCAGCCCCATCGTCTCGGGGCTGTTCACCGGGGAGCTGTTTTTT
CASSPIVSGLFTGELFF
>TRBV5-1|TRBJ2-1|TRBD2|many
TGCGCCAGCAGCCCCAGGCGGACTAGCGACAATGAGCAGTTCTTC
CASSPRRTSDNEQFF
>TRBV7-9|TRBJ1-6|TRBD1|few
TGTGCCAGCAGCTGGGAAGTTACAGGGGGAGGATCACCCCTCCACTTT
CASSWEVTGGGSPLHF
>TRBV12-3/TRBV12-4|TRBJ1-1|NA|few
TGTGCCAGCAGTTTATCCGGGACAATGAACACTGAAGCTTTCTTT
CASSLSGTMNTEAFF
>TRBV18|TRBJ1-6|NA|NA
TGTGCCAGCTCACCTCCTGCAGGGGACAATTCACCCCTCCACTTT
CASSPPAGDNSPLHF
>TRBV11-2|TRBJ2-3|TRBD2|few
TGTGCCAGCAGCCCTTTTCCGGGGGGGTCTAGCACAGATACGCAGTATTTT
CASSPFPGGSSTDTQYF
>TRBV7-9|TRBJ1-2|NA|many
TGTGCCAGCAGCTTTAGGACAGCTTCCTTCGGCTACACCTTC
CASSFRTASFGYTF
>TRBV7-3|TRBJ2-2|TRBD2|many
TGTGCCAGCAGCTTAGTGGCGGGGGACACCGGGGAGCTGTTTTTT
CASSLVAGDTGELFF
>TRBV4-2|TRBJ1-2|NA|NA
TGTGCCAGCAGAGGCCCCCGGGACGGGGGTGGAAATAACTATGGCTACACCTTC
CASRGPRDGGGNNYGYTF
>TRBV4-1|TRBJ2-3|NA|few
TGCGCCAGCAGCCCCTCGGTCTCTAGGAGCACAGATACGCAGTATTTT
CASSPSVSRSTDTQYF
>TRBV7-3|TRBJ2-7|NA|many
TGTGCCAGCAGCTTAGGCGGACAATCCTACGAGCAGTACTTC
CASSLGGQSYEQYF
>TRBV7-2|TRBJ1-2|NA|many
TGTGCCAGCAGCAACTACCGGGGGCGGGATGGCTACACCTTC
CASSNYRGRDGYTF
>TRBV12-3/TRBV12-4|TRBJ1-2|NA|few
TGTGCCAGCAGTGCCGGAATGGGCTGGGGCTACACCTTC
CASSAGMGWGYTF
>TRBV4-1|TRBJ2-3|NA|few
TGCGCCAGCAGCCAATTTGGACAGCCAGGGTTTGGTCCGGATACGCAGTATTTT
CASSQFGQPGFGPDTQYF
>TRBV5-1|TRBJ2-1|TRBD1|NA
TGCGCCAGCAGCTTTGAACAGGGGGCAGGTGAGCAGTTCTTC
CASSFEQGAGEQFF
>TRBV20-1|TRBJ2-3|TRBD2|many
TGCAGTGCCGTCCCGGGGACTAGCGTCACAGATACGCAGTATTTT
CSAVPGTSVTDTQYF
>TRBV27|TRBJ1-1|NA|many
TGTGCCAGCAGTTTAGGGTCAGCGTTGAACACTGAAGCTTTCTTT
CASSLGSALNTEAFF
>TRBV4-1|TRBJ1-2|NA|NA
TGCGCCAGCAGTCCGGGACAAGTCTCTGGCTACACCTTC
CASSPGQVSGYTF
>TRBV5-1|TRBJ2-7|TRBD2|many
TGCGCCAGCAGCTTGGTGGGAGGGGCCCCCTACGAGCAGTACTTC
CASSLVGGAPYEQYF
>TRBV27|TRBJ1-5|NA|few
TGTGCCAGCAGTTTGGCAGGCCTCTGGCCCCAGCATTTT
CASSLAGLWPQHF
>TRBV5-1|TRBJ1-1|TRBD1|few
TGCGCCAGCAGCGGGACAGGGGGTCTCACTGAAGCTTTCTTT
CASSGTGGLTEAFF
>TRBV5-1|TRBJ2-1|TRBD2|many
TGCGCCAGCAGCGCAGAACTAGCGGGGGCAAGTGGGTACAATGAGCAGTTCTTC
CASSAELAGASGYNEQFF
>TRBV15|TRBJ1-4|NA|many
TGTGCCACCAGCAAAGATCGGCAGGGGAAGGAAAAACTGTTTTTT
CATSKDRQGKEKLFF
>TRBV5-1|TRBJ1-3|NA|few
TGCGCCAGCAGCTTGGACAGGGGAAACACCATATATTTT
CASSLDRGNTIYF
>TRBV12-5|TRBJ2-3|NA|many
TGTGCTAGTGGTTCCGGAGATACGCAGTATTTT
CASGSGDTQYF
>TRBV7-2|TRBJ1-1|NA|NA
TGTGCCAGCAGCTTAGATCTGGGTAGGGACACTGAAGCTTTCTTT
CASSLDLGRDTEAFF
>TRBV3-1|TRBJ1-1|NA|NA
TGTGCCAGCAGCCCTAGAAGTATCACACGAACTGAAGCTTTCTTT
CASSPRSITRTEAFF
>TRBV5-6|TRBJ2-5|NA|NA
TGTGCCAGCAGCTTGACCGGGATGCGGACCCAGTACTTC
CASSLTGMRTQYF